Each of the 25 T cell receptor beta chains below was sequenced from the same sample in a study of T cell responses to AZD1222 COVID-19 vaccine. Only in-frame clones appear in the TCRdb table, and some are missing; sequencing was by immunoSEQ multiplex PCR. The sample has some 150,000 clones; around 89% are singletons. The material was peripheral blood, obtained 28 days after the second AZD1222 dose. The receptors derive from an adult who received the AZD1222 COVID-19 vaccine.

Here the CDR3 reads CASSMGLYSTDTQYF. CDR3 bases: TGTGCCAGCAGCATGGGACTTTATAGCACAGATACGCAGTATTTT. This rearrangement joins TRBV7-3 to TRBJ2-3; perhaps TRBD2 as D (6 bases). The CDR3 totals 15 residues. Germline V gives CDR1 SGHTA, CDR2 FQGTGA. Between the trimmed V and J ends, which lost 5 bases and 0 bases, there was a span of 12 bases. Filled out from reference TRBV7-3 and TRBJ2-3, the complete variable domain reads GAGVSQTPSNKVTEKGKYVELRCDPISGHTALYWYRQSLGQGPEFLIYFQGTGAADDSGLPNDRFFAVRPEGSVSTLKIQRTERGDSAVYLCASSMGLYSTDTQYFGPGTRLTVL.

The V and J genes are TRBV5-6 and TRBJ2-4, with D uncertain. V lost 3 bases to trimming and J lost 14 bases, with 15 bases between them. The germline V gene encodes CDR1 SGHDT and CDR2 YYEEEE. CDR3 length equals 12 residues. In DNA form, the CDR3 reads TGTGCCAGCAGCTCCCCTTTAGTGGTCGAGTACTTC. It translates to CASSSPLVVEYF.

V usage is TRBV7-9 and J usage is TRBJ1-4; D is ambiguous. This CDR3 is built from 13 residues. Germline loops: CDR1 SEHNR, CDR2 FQNEAQ (reference sequence). V lost 5 bases and J lost 8, with 12 bases in between. In DNA form, the CDR3 reads TGTGCCAGCAGCCTCCCGCCGGCGGAAAAACTGTTTTTT. Protein sequence: CASSLPPAEKLFF.

V gene TRBV12-3 or TRBV12-4 combines with J gene TRBJ2-7; 7 bases are a match to TRBD1. V gave up 6 bases and J gave up 7 bases; unmatched junction bases: 6. The CDR3 has 12 amino acids. The CDR3 DNA sequence: TGTGCCAGCAGGCGGACAGGCGGGGAGCAGTACTTC. Its protein product is CASRRTGGEQYF.

The chain is built from TRBV19 and TRBJ1-1; 11 nucleotides agree with TRBD1. The trim removed 6 bases at V and 3 bases at J, leaving 9 bases unmatched. This CDR3 is built from 16 residues. From germline, CDR1 is LNHDA and CDR2 SQIVND (reference sequence). CDR3 protein: CASSPRLGQGDTEAFF. CDR3 nucleotide sequence: TGTGCCAGTAGCCCCAGATTGGGACAGGGGGACACTGAAGCTTTCTTT.

V is TRBV5-6 and J is TRBJ1-2; D remains ambiguous. This CDR3 is built from 14 residues. V dropped 2 bases and J dropped 1 base, with 9 bases sitting between them. CDR1 is SGHDT and CDR2 is YYEEEE in the germline V gene. The CDR3 spells CASSFPTDNYGYTF. The CDR3 coding sequence is TGTGCCAGCAGCTTCCCAACCGATAACTATGGCTACACCTTC. Full variable domain (outside the CDR3, taken from reference TRBV5-6 and TRBJ1-2): DAGVTQSPTHLIKTRGQQVTLRCSPKSGHDTVSWYQQALGQGPQFIFQYYEEEERQRGNFPDRFSGHQFPNYSSELNVNALLLGDSALYLCASSFPTDNYGYTFGSGTRLTVV.

The table lists this clone with a count of one. V is TRBV3-1 (or the pseudogene TRBV3-2) and J is TRBJ2-7; 7 nucleotides agree with TRBD1. This CDR3 is 12 amino acids long. Trimming at V came to 6 bases and at J to 5 bases, leaving 4 bases not matched to a gene. Germline lookup yields CDR1 LGHDT and CDR2 YNNKEL (reference sequence). The CDR3: CASSRTGDEQYF. CDR3 DNA sequence: TGTGCCAGCAGTCGTACAGGGGACGAGCAGTACTTC.

In its sample, this clone was seen a few times. This rearrangement joins TRBV7-2 to TRBJ2-3, with 8 bases identical to TRBD2. The CDR3 loop spans 15 amino acids. Looked up from germline, CDR1 is SGHTA and CDR2 is FQGNSA. V dropped 1 base and J dropped 4; count of bases not matched to a gene: 4. The CDR3 loop is CASSLVAGGADTQYF. The CDR3 DNA is TGTGCCAGCAGCTTAGTCGCGGGGGGAGCAGATACGCAGTATTTT. Combining the CDR3 with reference TRBV7-2 and TRBJ2-3 gives the whole variable domain GAGVSQSPSNKVTEKGKDVELRCDPISGHTALYWYRQSLGQGLEFLIYFQGNSAPDKSGLPSDRFSAERTGGSVSTLTIQRTQQEDSAVYLCASSLVAGGADTQYFGPGTRLTVL.

The chain is built from TRBV14 and TRBJ1-4; the D gene is possibly TRBD1 (5 bases). Trimming cost V 2 bases and J 5 bases, with 18 bases left between them. Germline V gene data show CDR1 as SGHDN and CDR2 as FVKESK. The CDR3 contains 17 residues. CDR3 nucleotides: TGTGCCAGCAGCCAACATCTCTGGGGTGAGGGGAATGAAAAACTGTTTTTT. Protein: CASSQHLWGEGNEKLFF.

The chain has TRBV9 and TRBJ1-1; a weak D match, TRBD1 (5 bases). The CDR3 is 16 amino acids. CDR1 is SGDLS and CDR2 is YYNGEE in the germline V gene. V lost 0 bases, J lost 1 base, and 13 bases lay in between. In DNA form, the CDR3 reads TGTGCCAGCAGCGTAGGGCCAGTGGGGGGGAACACTGAAGCTTTCTTT. Its translation is CASSVGPVGGNTEAFF.

This rearrangement joins TRBV28 to TRBJ1-6; TRBD1 matches at 7 bases. CDR3 length: 13 amino acids. Trimming removed 11 bases from V and 9 bases from J; junction bases left unmatched: 10. Germline V gene lookup returns CDR1 MDHEN and CDR2 SYDVKM. DNA for the CDR3: TGTGCCTCCAGGGGGGTTCCCCTTTCACCCCTCCACTTT. It encodes CASRGVPLSPLHF. The complete variable domain, with remaining parts taken from reference TRBV28 and TRBJ1-6, reads DVKVTQSSRYLVKRTGEKVFLECVQDMDHENMFWYRQDPGLGLRLIYFSYDVKMKEKGDIPEGYSVSREKKERFSLILESASTNQTSMYLCASRGVPLSPLHFGNGTRLTVT.

CDR3 sequence reads: CACSSEGYTF. For the CDR3, the DNA is TGTGCCTGCAGCTCGGAAGGCTACACCTTC. The V and J genes are TRBV30 and TRBJ1-2; unclear D gene. Trimming shortened V by 6 bases and J by 8 bases, and 10 bases separated the two germline ends. From germline, CDR1 is GTSNPN and CDR2 SVGIG (reference sequence). There are 10 residues in the CDR3. Full variable domain (remainder filled in from reference TRBV30 and TRBJ1-2): SQTIHQWPATLVQPVGSPLSLECTVEGTSNPNLYWYRQAAGRGLQLLFYSVGIGQISSEVPQNLSASRPQDRQFILSSKKLLLSDSGFYLCACSSEGYTFGSGTRLTVV.

In this sample, this clone turned up once. The chain carries TRBV18 and TRBJ2-3; TRBD1 might be the D (6 bases). This CDR3 is 15 amino acids long. CDR1 is KGHSH, CDR2 LQKENI, per germline. V was cut by 0 bases and J by 8 bases, with 15 bases left in between. The CDR3: CASSPPSMGAITQYF. The CDR3 bases are TGTGCCAGCTCACCACCGTCTATGGGGGCGATTACGCAGTATTTT.

The V and J genes are TRBV11-1 and TRBJ1-1, with 12 bases aligning to TRBD1. CDR1 and CDR2 (germline): SGHAT, FQDESV (reference sequence). Losses at the gene ends were 5 bases for V and 7 bases for J; bases not matched to a gene: 8. The CDR3 runs 15 residues. This chain's CDR3 is CASSHLGQGAVEAFF. The CDR3 DNA sequence: TGTGCCAGCAGCCATCTGGGACAGGGGGCGGTTGAAGCTTTCTTT. The full variable domain, its missing parts supplied by reference TRBV11-1 and TRBJ1-1, is EAEVAQSPRYKITEKSQAVAFWCDPISGHATLYWYRQILGQGPELLVQFQDESVVDDSQLPKDRFSAERLKGVDSTLKIQPAELGDSAMYLCASSHLGQGAVEAFFGQGTRLTVV.

The chain couples TRBV28 to TRBJ1-2; D unresolved. The CDR3 totals 12 residues. The germline CDR1 and CDR2 sequences are MDHEN and SYDVKM. The V and J ends lost 2 bases and 8 bases respectively, with 9 bases between them. In DNA, the CDR3 is TGTGCCAGCAGTTTAACCGGGAAGGGCTACACCTTC. Protein sequence: CASSLTGKGYTF.

Here the CDR3 DNA reads TGTGCCAGCAGCCCCGAAGAGACCCAGTACTTC. This gives the protein CASSPEETQYF. The genes are TRBV5-8 and TRBJ2-5; no clear D. V was cut by 4 bases and J by 3 bases, with 4 bases left in between. The CDR3 has 11 residues. Germline loops: CDR1 SGHTS, CDR2 YDEGEE. The variable domain in full, completed from reference TRBV5-8 and TRBJ2-5, reads EAGVTQSPTHLIKTRGQQATLRCSPISGHTSVYWYQQALGLGLQFLLWYDEGEERNRGNFPPRFSGRQFPNYSSELNVNALELEDSALYLCASSPEETQYFGPGTRLLVL.

Written as DNA, the CDR3 is TGTGCCACCCTAAAAGCCCGCGATGGCTACACCTTC. It translates to CATLKARDGYTF. The chain joins TRBV2 to TRBJ1-2; no reliable D call. With 10 bases removed from V and 6 bases from J, the gap between germline ends came to 15 bases. The length of the CDR3 is 12 residues. The germline V gene has CDR1 SNHLY and CDR2 FYNNEI.

The V gene is TRBV15, the J gene TRBJ1-2; 8 bases fit TRBD1. With V trimmed by 11 bases and J by 0 bases, 8 bases remained unmatched. The CDR3 is made up of 14 amino acids. From germline, CDR1 is LNHNV and CDR2 YYDKDF (reference sequence). The DNA for the CDR3 is TGTGCCTCCGGGGACAGGAATGCTAACTATGGCTACACCTTC. Translating it yields CASGDRNANYGYTF.

The rearrangement uses TRBV27 and TRBJ1-5; D is ambiguous. The germline gives CDR1 MNHEY, CDR2 SMNVEV (reference sequence). The ends were cut back, 1 base at V and 3 bases at J, with 10 bases in the middle. CDR3 length equals 15 residues. CDR3 region: CASSLWSTLNQPQHF. The CDR3 nucleotides are TGTGCCAGCAGTTTATGGTCCACTCTCAATCAGCCCCAGCATTTT.

V gene TRBV5-1 combines with J gene TRBJ2-2, with D uncertain. The CDR3 has 13 amino acids. V was cut by 6 bases and J by 4 bases, with 10 bases left in between. Germline CDR1 and CDR2: SGHRS and YFSETQ. The CDR3 here is CASTSGTTGELFF. As DNA, the CDR3 is TGCGCCAGCACCTCCGGCACCACCGGGGAGCTGTTTTTT.

The chain combines TRBV2 with TRBJ1-5; tentative D call: TRBD1 (5 bases). Germline CDR1 and CDR2: SNHLY and FYNNEI. The CDR3 is 14 residues long. V lost 8 bases to trimming and J lost 2 bases, with 13 bases between them. The CDR3 spells CASYGGLGNQPQHF. CDR3 DNA sequence: TGTGCCAGCTATGGGGGGTTAGGCAATCAGCCCCAGCATTTT.

In DNA, the CDR3 is TGTGCCAGCACACGGGGAGCCGCTAATGAAAAACTGTTTTTT. It encodes CASTRGAANEKLFF. J is TRBJ1-4 and V is TRBV7-9; D is ambiguous. The CDR3 spans 14 residues. Germline CDR1 and CDR2: SEHNR and FQNEAQ (reference sequence). V shed 7 bases and J shed 3 bases, with 12 bases lying between them.

In the case of this clone: In the same sample, other DNA sequences code for this CDR3. The chain recombines TRBV5-1 with TRBJ2-1; D is uncertain. This CDR3 has 13 residues. Germline loops: CDR1 SGHRS, CDR2 YFSETQ. V was shortened by 0 bases and J by 1 base, with 2 bases between the two germline ends. CDR3 amino acids: CASSLGSYNEQFF. In DNA, the CDR3 is TGCGCCAGCAGCTTGGGATCCTACAATGAGCAGTTCTTC.

The rearrangement uses TRBV3-1 (or the pseudogene TRBV3-2) and TRBJ2-1, with 9 positions matching TRBD1. From germline, CDR1 is LGHDT and CDR2 YNNKEL (reference sequence). The CDR3 spans 16 residues. With 4 bases clipped from V and 3 bases from J, the junction kept 7 bases outside the gene matches. The CDR3 bases are TGTGCCAGCAGCCTCACAGGACAGGGGATCTACAATGAGCAGTTCTTC. Translation: CASSLTGQGIYNEQFF.

The chain links TRBV28 to TRBJ2-7; 10 bases align to TRBD1. The CDR3 extends over 14 amino acids. Trimming removed 5 bases from V and 5 bases from J; junction bases left unmatched: 6. Looked up from germline, CDR1 is MDHEN and CDR2 is SYDVKM. CDR3 bases: TGTGCCAGCAGTATGACAGGGGGCTTCAACGAGCAGTACTTC. Encoded protein: CASSMTGGFNEQYF.